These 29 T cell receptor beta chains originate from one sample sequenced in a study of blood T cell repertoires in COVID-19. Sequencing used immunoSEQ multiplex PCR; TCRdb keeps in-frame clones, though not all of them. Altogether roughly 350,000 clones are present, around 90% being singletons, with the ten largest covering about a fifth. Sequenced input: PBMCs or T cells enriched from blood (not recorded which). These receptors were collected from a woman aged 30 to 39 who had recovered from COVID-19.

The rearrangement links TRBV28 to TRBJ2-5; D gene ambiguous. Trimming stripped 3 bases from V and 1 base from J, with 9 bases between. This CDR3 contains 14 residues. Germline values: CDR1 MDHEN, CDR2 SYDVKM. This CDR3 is CASSFDSSQETQYF. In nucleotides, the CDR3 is TGTGCCAGCAGTTTCGATAGCTCCCAAGAGACCCAGTACTTC. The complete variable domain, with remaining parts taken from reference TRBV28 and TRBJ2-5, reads DVKVTQSSRYLVKRTGEKVFLECVQDMDHENMFWYRQDPGLGLRLIYFSYDVKMKEKGDIPEGYSVSREKKERFSLILESASTNQTSMYLCASSFDSSQETQYFGPGTRLLVL.

In nucleotides, the CDR3 is TGTGCCACGTCGAAGCAGGGGATCGCTGGAAACACCATATATTTT. This codes for CATSKQGIAGNTIYF. The V and J genes are TRBV10-3 and TRBJ1-3; maybe TRBD1 (6 bases). The germline gives CDR1 ENHRY, CDR2 SYGVKD. The CDR3 sequence is 15 residues long. Between the trimmed V and J ends, which lost 10 bases and 2 bases, there was a span of 18 bases.

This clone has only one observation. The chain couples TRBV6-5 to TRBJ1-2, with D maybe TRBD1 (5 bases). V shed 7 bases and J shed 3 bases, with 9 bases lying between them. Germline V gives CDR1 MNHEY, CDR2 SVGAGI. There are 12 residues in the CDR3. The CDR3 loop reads CASTGQDYGYTF. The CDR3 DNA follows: TGTGCCAGCACCGGACAAGACTATGGCTACACCTTC.

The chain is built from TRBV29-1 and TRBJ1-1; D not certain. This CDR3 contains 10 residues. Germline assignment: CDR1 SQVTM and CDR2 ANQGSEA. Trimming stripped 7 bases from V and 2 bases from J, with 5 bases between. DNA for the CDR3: TGCAGCGCCCAAAACACTGAAGCTTTCTTT. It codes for CSAQNTEAFF.

This CDR3 is CASSTTSGNSYNEQFF. The DNA of the CDR3 is TGTGCCAGTAGCACGACTAGCGGAAACTCCTACAATGAGCAGTTCTTC. This chain connects TRBV19 to TRBJ2-1, with 9 bases identical to TRBD2. V lost 6 bases and J lost 0; bases outside the gene matches: 6. The CDR3 covers 16 residues. Germline CDR1 LNHDA, CDR2 SQIVND (reference sequence).

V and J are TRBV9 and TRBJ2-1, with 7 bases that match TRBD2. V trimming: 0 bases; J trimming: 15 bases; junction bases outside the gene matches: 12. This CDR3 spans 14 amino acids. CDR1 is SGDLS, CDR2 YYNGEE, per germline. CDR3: CASSVATSRPRLFF. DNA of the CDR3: TGTGCCAGCAGCGTAGCGACTAGCCGGCCGCGGTTGTTCTTC.

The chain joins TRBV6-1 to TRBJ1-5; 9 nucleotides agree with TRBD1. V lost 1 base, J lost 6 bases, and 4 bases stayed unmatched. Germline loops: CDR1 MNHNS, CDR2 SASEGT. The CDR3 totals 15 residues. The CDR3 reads CASSEEGQGGQPQHF. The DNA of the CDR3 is TGTGCCAGCAGTGAAGAGGGACAGGGAGGTCAGCCCCAGCATTTT.

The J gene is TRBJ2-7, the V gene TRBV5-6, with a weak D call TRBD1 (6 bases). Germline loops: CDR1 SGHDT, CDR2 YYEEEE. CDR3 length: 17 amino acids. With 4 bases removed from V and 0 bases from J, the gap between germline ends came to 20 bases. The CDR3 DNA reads TGTGCCAGCAGCCCTGAGCAGGGGCCCGGTACCTCCTACGAGCAGTACTTC. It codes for CASSPEQGPGTSYEQYF.

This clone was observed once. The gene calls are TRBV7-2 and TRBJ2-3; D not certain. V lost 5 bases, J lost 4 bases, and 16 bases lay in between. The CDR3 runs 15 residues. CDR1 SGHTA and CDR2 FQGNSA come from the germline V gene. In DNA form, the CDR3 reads TGTGCCAGCAGCCCCAGCAACCAGGTGTCAGATACGCAGTATTTT. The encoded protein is CASSPSNQVSDTQYF.

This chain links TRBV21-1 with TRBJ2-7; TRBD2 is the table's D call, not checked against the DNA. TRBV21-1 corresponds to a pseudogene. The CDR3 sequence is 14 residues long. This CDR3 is CASSLTSGGYEQYF. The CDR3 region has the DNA TGTGCCAGCAGCCTTACTAGCGGGGGCTACGAGCAGTACTTC.

The CDR3 spells CASSPDRARSGANVLTF. Here the CDR3 DNA reads TGTGCCAGCTCTCCAGACAGGGCACGATCTGGGGCCAACGTCCTGACTTTC. V usage is TRBV18 and J usage is TRBJ2-6; 7 positions match TRBD1. V lost 6 bases and J lost 1; bases outside the gene matches: 9. The V gene's germline CDR1 is KGHSH and CDR2 LQKENI. The CDR3 sequence is 17 residues long.

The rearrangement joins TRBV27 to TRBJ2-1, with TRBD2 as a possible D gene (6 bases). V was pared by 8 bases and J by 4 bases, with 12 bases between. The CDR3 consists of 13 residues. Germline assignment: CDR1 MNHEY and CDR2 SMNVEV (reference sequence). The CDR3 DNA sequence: TGTGCCAGCGGACTACTTGATTACAATGAGCAGTTCTTC. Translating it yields CASGLLDYNEQFF.

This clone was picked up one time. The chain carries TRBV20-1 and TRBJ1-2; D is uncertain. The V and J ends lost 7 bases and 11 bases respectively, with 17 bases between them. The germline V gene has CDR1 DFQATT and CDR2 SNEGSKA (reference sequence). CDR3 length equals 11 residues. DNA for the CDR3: TGCAGTGGTTCGGCCGAGACAATTTACACCTTC. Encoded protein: CSGSAETIYTF.

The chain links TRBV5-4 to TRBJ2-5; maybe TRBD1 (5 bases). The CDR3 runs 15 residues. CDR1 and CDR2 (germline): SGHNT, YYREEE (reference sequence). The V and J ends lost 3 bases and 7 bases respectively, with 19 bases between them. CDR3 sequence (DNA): TGTGCCAGCAGCTCAGACAGTGATGGCGTGGGGACCCAGTACTTC. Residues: CASSSDSDGVGTQYF.

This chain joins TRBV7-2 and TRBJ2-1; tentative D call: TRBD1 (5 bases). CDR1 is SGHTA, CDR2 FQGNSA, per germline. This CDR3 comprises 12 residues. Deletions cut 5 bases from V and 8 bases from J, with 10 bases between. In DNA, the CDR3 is TGTGCCAGCAGCCCCAGGGTAGATGAGCAGTTCTTC. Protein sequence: CASSPRVDEQFF.

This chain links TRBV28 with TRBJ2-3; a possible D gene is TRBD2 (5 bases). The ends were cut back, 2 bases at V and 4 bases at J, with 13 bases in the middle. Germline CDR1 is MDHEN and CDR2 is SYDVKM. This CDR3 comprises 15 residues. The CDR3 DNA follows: TGTGCCAGCAGTTTAAACGGGGTGGGATCAGATACGCAGTATTTT. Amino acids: CASSLNGVGSDTQYF.

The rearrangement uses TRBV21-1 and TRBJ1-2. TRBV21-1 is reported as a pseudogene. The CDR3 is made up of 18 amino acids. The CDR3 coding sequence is TGTGCCAGCAGCATAGGCCGGGACTCACCAAACCATAACTATGGCTACACCTTC. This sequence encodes CASSIGRDSPNHNYGYTF.

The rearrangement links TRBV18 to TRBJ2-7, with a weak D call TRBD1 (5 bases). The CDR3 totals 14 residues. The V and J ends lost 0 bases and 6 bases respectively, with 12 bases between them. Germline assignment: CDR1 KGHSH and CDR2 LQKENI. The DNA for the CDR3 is TGTGCCAGCTCACCACCGAGGCGACAGTTCGAGCAGTACTTC. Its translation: CASSPPRRQFEQYF.

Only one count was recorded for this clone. CDR3 loop: CASSTMQVIQTDTQYF. The DNA of the CDR3 is TGTGCCAGCAGCACCATGCAGGTCATTCAAACAGATACGCAGTATTTT. The rearrangement uses TRBV7-8 and TRBJ2-3; D uncertain. The CDR3 length is 16 residues. Germline values: CDR1 SGHVS, CDR2 FQNEAQ. Trimming stripped 5 bases from V and 3 bases from J, with 18 bases between.

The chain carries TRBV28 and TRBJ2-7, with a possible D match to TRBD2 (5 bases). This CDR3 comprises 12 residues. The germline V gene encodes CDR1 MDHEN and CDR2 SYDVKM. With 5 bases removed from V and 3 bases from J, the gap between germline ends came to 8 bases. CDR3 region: CASSTGNYEQYF. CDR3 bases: TGTGCCAGCAGTACCGGGAACTACGAGCAGTACTTC.

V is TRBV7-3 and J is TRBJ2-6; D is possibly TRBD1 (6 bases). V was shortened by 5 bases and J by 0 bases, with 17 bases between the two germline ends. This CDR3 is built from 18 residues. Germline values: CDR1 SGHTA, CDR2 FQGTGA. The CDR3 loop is CASSPGTPKSSGANVLTF. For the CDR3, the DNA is TGTGCCAGCAGCCCAGGGACACCTAAGAGCTCTGGGGCCAACGTCCTGACTTTC.

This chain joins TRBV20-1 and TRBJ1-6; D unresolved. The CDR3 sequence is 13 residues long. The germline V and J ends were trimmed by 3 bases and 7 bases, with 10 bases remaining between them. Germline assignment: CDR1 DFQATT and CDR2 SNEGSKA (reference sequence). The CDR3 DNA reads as TGCAGTGCTAGTAGGCAGGCGAATTCACCCCTCCACTTT. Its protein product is CSASRQANSPLHF.

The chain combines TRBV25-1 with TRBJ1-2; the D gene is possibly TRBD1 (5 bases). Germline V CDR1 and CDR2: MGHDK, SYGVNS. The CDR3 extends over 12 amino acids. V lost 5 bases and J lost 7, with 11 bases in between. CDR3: CASSQGRGGYTF. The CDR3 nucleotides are TGTGCCAGCAGTCAGGGAAGGGGTGGCTACACCTTC.

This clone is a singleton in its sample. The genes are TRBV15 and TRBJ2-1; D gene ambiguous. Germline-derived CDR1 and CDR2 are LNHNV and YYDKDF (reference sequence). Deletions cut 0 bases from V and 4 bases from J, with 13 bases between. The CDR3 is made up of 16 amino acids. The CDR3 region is CATSRDLGQTYNEQFF. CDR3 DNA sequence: TGTGCCACCAGCAGAGATCTGGGTCAGACTTACAATGAGCAGTTCTTC.

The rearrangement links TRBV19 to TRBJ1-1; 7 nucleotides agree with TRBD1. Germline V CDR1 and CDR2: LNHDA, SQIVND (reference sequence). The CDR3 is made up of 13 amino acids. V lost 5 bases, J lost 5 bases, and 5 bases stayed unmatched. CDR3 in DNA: TGTGCCAGTAGTTTCGCAGGGGGTACTGAAGCTTTCTTT. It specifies CASSFAGGTEAFF.

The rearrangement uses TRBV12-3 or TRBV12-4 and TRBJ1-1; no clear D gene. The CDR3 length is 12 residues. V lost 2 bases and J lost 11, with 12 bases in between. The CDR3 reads CASSLNLGWAFF. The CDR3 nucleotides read TGTGCCAGCAGTTTAAACCTAGGCTGGGCTTTCTTT.

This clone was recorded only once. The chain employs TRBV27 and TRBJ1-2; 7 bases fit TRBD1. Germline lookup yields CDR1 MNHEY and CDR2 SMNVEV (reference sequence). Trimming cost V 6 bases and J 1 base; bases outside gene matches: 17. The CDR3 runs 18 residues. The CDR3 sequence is CASSPSSSRDSFNYGYTF. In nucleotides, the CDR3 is TGTGCCAGCAGCCCCTCTTCATCAAGGGACAGCTTTAACTATGGCTACACCTTC.

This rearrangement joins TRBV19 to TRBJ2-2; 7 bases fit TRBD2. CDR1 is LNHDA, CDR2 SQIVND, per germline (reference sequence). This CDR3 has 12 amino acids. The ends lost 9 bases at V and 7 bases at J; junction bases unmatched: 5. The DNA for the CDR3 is TGTGCCAGCGGGGGGTTTGGCGGGGAGCTGTTTTTT. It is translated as CASGGFGGELFF.

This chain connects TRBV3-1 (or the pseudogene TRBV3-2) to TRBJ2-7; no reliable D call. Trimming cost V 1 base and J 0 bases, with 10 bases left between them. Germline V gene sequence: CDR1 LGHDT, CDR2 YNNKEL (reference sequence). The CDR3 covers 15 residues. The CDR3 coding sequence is TGTGCCAGCAGCCAAGTAGCCGGAAACTCCTACGAGCAGTACTTC. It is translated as CASSQVAGNSYEQYF.